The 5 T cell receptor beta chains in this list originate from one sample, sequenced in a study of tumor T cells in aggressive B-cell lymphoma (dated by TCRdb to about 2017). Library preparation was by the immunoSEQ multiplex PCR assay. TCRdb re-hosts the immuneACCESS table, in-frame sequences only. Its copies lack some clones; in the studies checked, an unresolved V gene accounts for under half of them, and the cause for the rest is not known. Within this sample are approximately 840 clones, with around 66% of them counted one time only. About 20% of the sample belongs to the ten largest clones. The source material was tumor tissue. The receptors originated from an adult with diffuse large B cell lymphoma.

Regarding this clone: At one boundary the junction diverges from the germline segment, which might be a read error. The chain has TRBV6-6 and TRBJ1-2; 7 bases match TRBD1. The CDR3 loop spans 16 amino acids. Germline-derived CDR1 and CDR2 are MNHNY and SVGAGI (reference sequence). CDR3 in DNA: TGTGTCAGCAGTTACTCCGGACAGGTAGCCAACTATGGCTACACCTTC. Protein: CVSSYSGQVANYGYTF.

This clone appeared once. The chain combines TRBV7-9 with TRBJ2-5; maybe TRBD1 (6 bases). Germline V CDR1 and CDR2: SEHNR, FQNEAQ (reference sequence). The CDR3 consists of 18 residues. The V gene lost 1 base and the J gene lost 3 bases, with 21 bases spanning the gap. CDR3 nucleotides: TGTGCCAGCAGCTTAGGGCACTTCGGGTTAGGGGACAAAGAGACCCAGTACTTC. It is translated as CASSLGHFGLGDKETQYF.

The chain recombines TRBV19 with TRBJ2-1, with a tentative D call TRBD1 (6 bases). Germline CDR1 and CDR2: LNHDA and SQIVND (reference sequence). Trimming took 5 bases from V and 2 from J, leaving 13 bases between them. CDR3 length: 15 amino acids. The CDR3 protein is CASSVRQATYNEQFF. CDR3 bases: TGTGCCAGTAGTGTACGACAGGCCACCTACAATGAGCAGTTCTTC.

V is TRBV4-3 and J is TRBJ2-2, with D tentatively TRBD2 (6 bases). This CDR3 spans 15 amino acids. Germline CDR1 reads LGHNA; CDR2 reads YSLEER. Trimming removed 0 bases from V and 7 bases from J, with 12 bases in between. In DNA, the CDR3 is TGCGCCAGCAGCCAAGATCGCCTAGCGATCGGGGAGCTGTTTTTT. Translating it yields CASSQDRLAIGELFF.

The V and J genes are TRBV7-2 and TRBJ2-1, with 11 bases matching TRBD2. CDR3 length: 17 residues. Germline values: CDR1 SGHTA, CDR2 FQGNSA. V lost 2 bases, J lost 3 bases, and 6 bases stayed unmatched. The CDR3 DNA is TGTGCCAGCAGCTTACCTAATAGCGGGAGGGACTACAATGAGCAGTTCTTC. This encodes CASSLPNSGRDYNEQFF.